This T cell receptor (beta chain) came from a study of cytomegalovirus exposure and HLA in healthy donors. V lost 1 base and J lost 1; bases outside the gene matches: 5. This CDR3 region has 17 residues. Germline CDR1 and CDR2: SGHRS and YFSETQ. Assay used: immunoSEQ multiplex PCR; TCRdb lists only in-frame clones, some missing. Of 150,000 to 200,000 clones in the sample, 86% are singletons; the top ten hold less than 3.5%. This clone was detected only once. The sequencing input was PBMCs. V and J are TRBV5-1 and TRBJ2-3, with 11 bases lining up with TRBD2. The TCR was taken from a man between 18 and 29 years old in good health and CMV-seropositive. CDR3 loop: CASSLSLAGAGTDTQYF. Written as DNA, the CDR3 is TGCGCCAGCAGCTTGTCACTAGCGGGGGCAGGCACAGATACGCAGTATTTT.